The TCR beta chain under discussion was sequenced for a study of blood T cell repertoires in COVID-19 (TCRdb year 2020). Broadly, across the study: Samples from collaborators originated in the United States, Italy and Spain and spanned both the acute and convalescent phases of COVID-19. Where available, HLA class I and class II types were obtained from metadata supplied by the sample provider rather than from assay-based typing. The repertoires were released in a freely available public database intended as a resource for research on the immune response to SARS-CoV-2. Subjects who had been exposed to COVID-19, were actively infected with it, or had recovered from it provided the deeply sampled blood TCRbeta repertoires that made up the dataset. Samples came from the ongoing ImmuneRACE study (first 160 participants) plus 1,254 subjects from 6 global collaborators. A de-identified subject ID, COVID-19 status, age in years and sex were almost always included in the sample metadata. The prospective study material was composed of cDNA or gDNA derived from T cells, B-cell-depleted T cells, or PBMCs. Broader findings and caveats from the paper: The amount of clinical and demographic metadata varied by source and participant and was provided uncurated.

TCRbeta CDR3 regions were amplified from genomic DNA by means of the immunoSEQ Assay, a bias-controlled multiplex PCR. Regarding the original processing steps: The number of nucleated cells in each sample was estimated from the amplification of reference gene primers within the assay. To quantify the absolute abundance of each unique TCRbeta CDR3 rearrangement, sequence reads were collapsed and filtered. For each sample, productive Simpson clonality was calculated as the square root of Simpson's diversity index across productive rearrangements. The table was pulled from immuneACCESS by TCRdb, which kept in-frame rearrangements only. Such tables lose some clones; where checked, under half of the loss comes from unresolved V genes, and the rest has no known cause. For V, J and clone size, that table is used; D and trimming come from the DNA. This sample has under 200,000 clones in its table, and about 93% of those were observed once. The ten most abundant clones make up roughly 0.56% of the sample.

The collaborating institutions used their own protocols to collect whole blood in K2EDTA tubes. For TCRbeta analysis, collaborator samples were shipped as frozen whole blood, as isolated PBMCs, or as DNA extracted from either sample type. Note on this clone: Its antigen is not yet known. No quality values exist for individual bases; no much larger clone is one base distant.

There are 14 amino acids in the CDR3, from cysteine to valine inclusive. The entry retains the CDR3 DNA only, 42 bases that are in frame from base 1. For this chain, trimming is 4 bases at the V end and 3 bases at the J end, and the number of junction bases without a gene match is 6. Reading the germline V gene gives CDR1 SGHTS and CDR2 YDEGEE. Sequencing was done on a sample of peripheral blood. The chain is made from TRBV5-8 and TRBJ2-7; TRBD1 fits 8 bases in the junction. The source of this sequence is a man in his fifties or sixties with acute or convalescent COVID-19. The base sequence is TGTGCCAGCAGCCGAGGACAGGGAAACTACGAGCAGTACGTC. Its protein product is CASSRGQGNYEQYV.